This is a list of T cell receptor beta chains from one sample in a study of long-term antiretroviral therapy in people with HIV. Generated by immunoSEQ multiplex PCR, the TCRdb table keeps only in-frame clones and is missing some. The repertoire holds about 20,000 clones, with around 84% as singletons. The sequencing used unsorted PBMCs, collected 1.3 years after starting antiretroviral therapy. The receptors were sampled from a man aged 60-69 years with HIV. Each CDR3 is given with its conserved first and last residue. The D gene is left open where the match is weak. Clone size is shown for a subset of rows, as once, few, many or a class of expanded clone.

j_call: TRBJ2-7
clone_size: NA
v_call: TRBV6-1
d_call: NA
cdr3_nt: TGTGCCAGCAGTGAATGGGGAGCGGAGACCTACGAGCAGTACTTC
cdr3_aa: CASSEWGAETYEQYF

j_call: TRBJ2-7
clone_size: few
v_call: TRBV19
d_call: NA
cdr3_nt: TGTGCCAGTAGTATTCCCGGGTACGAGCAGTACTTC
cdr3_aa: CASSIPGYEQYF

j_call: TRBJ2-1
clone_size: few
v_call: TRBV7-3
d_call: NA
cdr3_nt: TGTGCCAGCAGCTCCCACCAGCGACACTACAATGAGCAGTTCTTC
cdr3_aa: CASSSHQRHYNEQFF

j_call: TRBJ2-2
clone_size: once
v_call: TRBV5-6
d_call: NA
cdr3_nt: TGTGCCAGCAGCTTGTCAGGGAACACCGGGGAGCTGTTTTTT
cdr3_aa: CASSLSGNTGELFF

j_call: TRBJ2-7
clone_size: NA
v_call: TRBV15
d_call: NA
cdr3_nt: TGTGCCACCAGCAGAGATAAGGCCAGCTACGAGCAGTACTTC
cdr3_aa: CATSRDKASYEQYF

j_call: TRBJ1-2
clone_size: NA
v_call: TRBV6-6
d_call: TRBD1
cdr3_nt: TGTGCCAGCAGGGAACAGGGGGATTTGGGTGGCTACACCTTC
cdr3_aa: CASREQGDLGGYTF

j_call: TRBJ2-7
clone_size: once
v_call: TRBV6-5
d_call: TRBD2
cdr3_nt: TGTGCCAGCAGACCCCCGGGACTAGCGGGAGGCGAGCAGTACTTC
cdr3_aa: CASRPPGLAGGEQYF

j_call: TRBJ1-2
clone_size: NA
v_call: TRBV29-1
d_call: TRBD1
cdr3_nt: TGCAGCGCCCGAACAGGGGACTATGGCTACACCTTC
cdr3_aa: CSARTGDYGYTF

j_call: TRBJ2-3
clone_size: NA
v_call: TRBV20-1
d_call: NA
cdr3_nt: TGCAGCCCAGGAGGGGGTACGCAGTATTTT
cdr3_aa: CSPGGGTQYF

j_call: TRBJ2-1
clone_size: NA
v_call: TRBV5-4
d_call: NA
cdr3_nt: TGTGCCAGCAGCATCGGGATTAACAATGAGCAGTTCTTC
cdr3_aa: CASSIGINNEQFF

j_call: TRBJ1-1
clone_size: NA
v_call: TRBV7-8
d_call: NA
cdr3_nt: TGTGCCAGCAGCGTCTACGGGGCCGGAGCTTTCTTT
cdr3_aa: CASSVYGAGAFF

j_call: TRBJ2-5
clone_size: NA
v_call: TRBV15
d_call: TRBD1
cdr3_nt: TGTGCCACCAGCAACCAGGGGGAAGTCCAAGAGACCCAGTACTTC
cdr3_aa: CATSNQGEVQETQYF

j_call: TRBJ2-5
clone_size: NA
v_call: TRBV5-4
d_call: NA
cdr3_nt: TGTGCCAGCAGCTTCGGGGGGCCGGGTTCTGAGACCCAGTACTTC
cdr3_aa: CASSFGGPGSETQYF

j_call: TRBJ2-2
clone_size: NA
v_call: TRBV7-3
d_call: TRBD2
cdr3_nt: TGTGCCAGCAGGCGGGGTAGCGGGAGGGAGAACACCGGGGAGCTGTTTTTT
cdr3_aa: CASRRGSGRENTGELFF

j_call: TRBJ1-4
clone_size: once
v_call: TRBV7-9
d_call: NA
cdr3_nt: TGTGCCAGCAGCTTAAACCAGGGTGAAAAACTGTTTTTT
cdr3_aa: CASSLNQGEKLFF

j_call: TRBJ2-1
clone_size: NA
v_call: TRBV7-3
d_call: NA
cdr3_nt: TGTGCCAGCAGCTCCGGGGGTAGTAGAGGTAATGAGCAGTTCTTC
cdr3_aa: CASSSGGSRGNEQFF

j_call: TRBJ1-1
clone_size: NA
v_call: TRBV5-1
d_call: NA
cdr3_nt: TGCGCCAGCAGCGGGGACGGGAGGGACACTGAAGCTTTCTTT
cdr3_aa: CASSGDGRDTEAFF

j_call: TRBJ2-1
clone_size: NA
v_call: TRBV5-4
d_call: TRBD2
cdr3_nt: TGTGCCAGCAGCTTGTCGGCGGGGGGCTCCTACAATGAGCAGTTCTTC
cdr3_aa: CASSLSAGGSYNEQFF

j_call: TRBJ2-5
clone_size: NA
v_call: TRBV2
d_call: NA
cdr3_nt: TGTGCCAGCAGTGAAGACCTCCTCAATTTGGAGACCCAGTACTTC
cdr3_aa: CASSEDLLNLETQYF

j_call: TRBJ2-7
clone_size: NA
v_call: TRBV25-1
d_call: NA
cdr3_nt: TGTGCCAGCAGTGTCGTGGGGGGATACGAGCAGTACTTC
cdr3_aa: CASSVVGGYEQYF

j_call: TRBJ2-5
clone_size: NA
v_call: TRBV5-6
d_call: TRBD2
cdr3_nt: TGTGCCAGCAGCTTCCTGACTAGCGGGGGTGAGACCCAGTACTTC
cdr3_aa: CASSFLTSGGETQYF

j_call: TRBJ2-7
clone_size: NA
v_call: TRBV29-1
d_call: NA
cdr3_nt: TGCAGCGTTTTTGCCTTTCGGCGGGATTCCTACGAGCAGTACTTC
cdr3_aa: CSVFAFRRDSYEQYF

j_call: TRBJ2-3
clone_size: NA
v_call: TRBV5-1
d_call: TRBD2
cdr3_nt: TGCGCCAGCACTACGGGGGGGAGCACAGATACGCAGTATTTT
cdr3_aa: CASTTGGSTDTQYF

j_call: TRBJ2-7
clone_size: NA
v_call: TRBV5-6
d_call: NA
cdr3_nt: TGTGCCAGCAGCTTAGGACTCTTCGCCGACGAGCAGTACTTC
cdr3_aa: CASSLGLFADEQYF

j_call: TRBJ2-3
clone_size: NA
v_call: TRBV6-5
d_call: NA
cdr3_nt: TGTGCCAGCAGTGGTGAACCTTATAGCACAGATACGCAGTATTTT
cdr3_aa: CASSGEPYSTDTQYF

j_call: TRBJ2-7
clone_size: NA
v_call: TRBV2
d_call: NA
cdr3_nt: TGTGCCGGCGCACTGGAGCGCTACGAGCAGTACTTC
cdr3_aa: CAGALERYEQYF

j_call: TRBJ2-7
clone_size: NA
v_call: TRBV6-1
d_call: TRBD1
cdr3_nt: TGTGCCAGCAGGAAATTGGGGACAGGGTTAATCGAGCAGTACTTC
cdr3_aa: CASRKLGTGLIEQYF

j_call: TRBJ2-7
clone_size: NA
v_call: TRBV27
d_call: NA
cdr3_nt: TGTGCCAGCAGTATACAGAGGGCGACGGTGCAGTACTTC
cdr3_aa: CASSIQRATVQYF

j_call: TRBJ2-3
clone_size: NA
v_call: TRBV5-8
d_call: NA
cdr3_nt: TGTGCCAGCAGCTTATGGGGGGATACGCAGTATTTT
cdr3_aa: CASSLWGDTQYF

j_call: TRBJ2-7
clone_size: NA
v_call: TRBV13
d_call: TRBD2
cdr3_nt: TGTGCCAGCAGCCTAGACGGGACTAGCGGGAGGTCCTTC
cdr3_aa: CASSLDGTSGRSF

j_call: TRBJ2-7
clone_size: NA
v_call: TRBV7-2
d_call: TRBD1
cdr3_nt: TGTGCCAGCAGCAATCGGGACAGGGACTACGAGCAGTACTTC
cdr3_aa: CASSNRDRDYEQYF

j_call: TRBJ1-2
clone_size: NA
v_call: TRBV2
d_call: TRBD1
cdr3_nt: TGTGCCGGAGTAGAGGACAGGGGCGGGGGCTACACCTTC
cdr3_aa: CAGVEDRGGGYTF

j_call: TRBJ2-1
clone_size: NA
v_call: TRBV5-1
d_call: NA
cdr3_nt: TGCGCCAGCAGCTTGGGGTTGGGGTCCTACAATGAGCAGTTCTTC
cdr3_aa: CASSLGLGSYNEQFF

j_call: TRBJ1-2
clone_size: NA
v_call: TRBV20-1
d_call: NA
cdr3_nt: TGCAGTGCTGGGAGCTTCTATGGCTACACCTTC
cdr3_aa: CSAGSFYGYTF

j_call: TRBJ2-5
clone_size: NA
v_call: TRBV5-1
d_call: NA
cdr3_nt: TGCGCCAGCAGCTCCTCCCAAGAGACCCAGTACTTC
cdr3_aa: CASSSSQETQYF

j_call: TRBJ1-5
clone_size: large
v_call: TRBV6-7
d_call: NA
cdr3_nt: TGTGCCAGCAGTCACCACAGGGTTGGGCAGCCCCAGCATTTT
cdr3_aa: CASSHHRVGQPQHF

j_call: TRBJ2-7
clone_size: NA
v_call: TRBV5-1
d_call: TRBD2
cdr3_nt: TGCGCCAGCAGCTTTCTAGCGGGAGGGCCTACCCACGAGCAGTACTTC
cdr3_aa: CASSFLAGGPTHEQYF

j_call: TRBJ2-5
clone_size: once
v_call: TRBV2
d_call: NA
cdr3_nt: TGTGCCCGAGCACCAGGGGAGACCCAGTACTTC
cdr3_aa: CARAPGETQYF

j_call: TRBJ1-1
clone_size: NA
v_call: TRBV9
d_call: TRBD1
cdr3_nt: TGTGCCAGCAGCGTAGGGGGACAGCTTAACACTGAAGCTTTCTTT
cdr3_aa: CASSVGGQLNTEAFF

j_call: TRBJ1-2
clone_size: NA
v_call: TRBV19
d_call: NA
cdr3_nt: TGTGCCAGTAGTATCGGACGTCTCGGGGGCTATGGCTACACCTTC
cdr3_aa: CASSIGRLGGYGYTF